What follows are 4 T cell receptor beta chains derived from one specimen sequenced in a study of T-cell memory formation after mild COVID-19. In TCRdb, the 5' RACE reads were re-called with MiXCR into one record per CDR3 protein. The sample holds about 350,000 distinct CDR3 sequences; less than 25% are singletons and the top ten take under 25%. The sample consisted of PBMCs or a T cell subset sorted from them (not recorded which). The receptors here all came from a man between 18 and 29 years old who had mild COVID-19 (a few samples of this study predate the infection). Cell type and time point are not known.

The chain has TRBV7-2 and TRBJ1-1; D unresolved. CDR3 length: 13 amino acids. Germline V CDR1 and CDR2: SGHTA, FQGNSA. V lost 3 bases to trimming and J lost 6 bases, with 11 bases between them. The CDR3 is CASSFLLRAEAFF. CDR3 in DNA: TGTGCCAGCAGCTTTTTGTTGCGGGCTGAAGCTTTCTTT.

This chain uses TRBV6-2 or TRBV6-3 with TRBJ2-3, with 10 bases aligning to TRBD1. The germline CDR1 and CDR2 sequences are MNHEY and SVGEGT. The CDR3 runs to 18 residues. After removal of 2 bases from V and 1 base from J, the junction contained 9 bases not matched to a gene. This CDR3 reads CASSYPLRGTGGTDTQYF. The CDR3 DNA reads TGTGCCAGCAGTTACCCCCTCAGAGGGACAGGGGGCACAGATACGCAGTATTTT.

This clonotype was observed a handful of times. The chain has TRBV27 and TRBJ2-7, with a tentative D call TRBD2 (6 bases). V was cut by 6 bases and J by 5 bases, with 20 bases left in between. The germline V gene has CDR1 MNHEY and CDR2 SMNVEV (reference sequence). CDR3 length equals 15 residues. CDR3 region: CASSLTPGEFDEQYF. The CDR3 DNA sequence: TGTGCCAGCAGCCTCACACCGGGGGAATTTGACGAGCAGTACTTC.

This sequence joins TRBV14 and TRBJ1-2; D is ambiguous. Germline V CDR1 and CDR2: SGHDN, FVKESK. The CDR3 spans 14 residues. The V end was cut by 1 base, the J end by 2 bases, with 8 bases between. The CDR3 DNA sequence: TGTGCCAGCAGCCAAGGGGTAACCAACTATGGCTACACCTTC. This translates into CASSQGVTNYGYTF. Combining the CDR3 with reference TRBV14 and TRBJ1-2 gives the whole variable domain EAGVTQFPSHSVIEKGQTVTLRCDPISGHDNLYWYRRVMGKEIKFLLHFVKESKQDESGMPNNRFLAERTGGTYSTLKVQPAELEDSGVYFCASSQGVTNYGYTFGSGTRLTVV.